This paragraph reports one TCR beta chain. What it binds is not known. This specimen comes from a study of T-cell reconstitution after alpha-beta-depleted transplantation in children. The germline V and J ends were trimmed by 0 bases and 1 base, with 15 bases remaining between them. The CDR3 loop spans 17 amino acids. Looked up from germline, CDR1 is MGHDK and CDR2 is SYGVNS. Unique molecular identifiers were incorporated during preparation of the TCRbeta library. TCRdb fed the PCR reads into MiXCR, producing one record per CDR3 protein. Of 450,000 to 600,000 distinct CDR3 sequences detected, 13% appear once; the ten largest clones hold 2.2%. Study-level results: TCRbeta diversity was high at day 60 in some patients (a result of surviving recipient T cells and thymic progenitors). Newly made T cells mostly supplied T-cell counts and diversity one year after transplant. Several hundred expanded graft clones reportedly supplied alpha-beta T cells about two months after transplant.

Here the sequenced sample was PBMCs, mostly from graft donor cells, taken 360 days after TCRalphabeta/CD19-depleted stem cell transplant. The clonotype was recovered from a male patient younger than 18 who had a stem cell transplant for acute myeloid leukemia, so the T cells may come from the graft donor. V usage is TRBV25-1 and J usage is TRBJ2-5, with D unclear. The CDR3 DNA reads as TGTGCCAGCAGTGAATATATCAGGCAGATAGCCCAAGAGACCCAGTACTTC. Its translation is CASSEYIRQIAQETQYF.